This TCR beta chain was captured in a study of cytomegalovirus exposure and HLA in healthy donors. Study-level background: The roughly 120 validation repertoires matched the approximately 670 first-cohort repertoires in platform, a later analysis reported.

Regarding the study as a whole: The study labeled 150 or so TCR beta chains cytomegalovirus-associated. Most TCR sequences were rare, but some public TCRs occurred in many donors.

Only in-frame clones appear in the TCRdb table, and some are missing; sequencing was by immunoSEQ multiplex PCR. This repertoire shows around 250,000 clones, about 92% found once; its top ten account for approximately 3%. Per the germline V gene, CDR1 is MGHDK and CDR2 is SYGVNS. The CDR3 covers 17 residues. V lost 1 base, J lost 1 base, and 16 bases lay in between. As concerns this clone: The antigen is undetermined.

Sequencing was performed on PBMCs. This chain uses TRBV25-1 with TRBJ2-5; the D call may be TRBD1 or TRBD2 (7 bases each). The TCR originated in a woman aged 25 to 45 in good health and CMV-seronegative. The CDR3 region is CASSESARGGFQETQYF. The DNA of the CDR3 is TGTGCCAGCAGTGAATCGGCCAGGGGGGGGTTCCAAGAGACCCAGTACTTC. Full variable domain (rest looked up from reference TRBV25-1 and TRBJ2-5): EADIYQTPRYLVIGTGKKITLECSQTMGHDKMYWYQQDPGMELHLIHYSYGVNSTEKGDLSSESTVSRIRTEHFPLTLESARPSHTSQYLCASSESARGGFQETQYFGPGTRLLVL.